The rows below give T cell receptor beta chains drawn from one sample of a study of shared clonotypes between healthy human individuals. The assay was immunoSEQ multiplex PCR, and TCRdb's table has in-frame clones only and misses some. The data show a few million clones, 85% to 95% seen once. Sequenced: naive CD4+ T cells from PBMCs. The source of these receptors is a man between 18 and 35 years old in good health. Some clones in this sample may be carry-over from other donors' samples. CDR3s leave out the opening cysteine and the closing phenylalanine or tryptophan. The order of the fields is V gene, CDR3 protein.

TRBV2 | ASSERGTSGIKQY
TRBV5-4 | ASSDPLTHEQY
TRBV30 | ACGRGWGEAF
TRBV6-1 | ASSLQGGGTEAF
TRBV6-1 | ASSEARGYTEAF
TRBV5-1 | ASSLGLAGDLDTQY
TRBV4-1 | ASSQVQDTDTQY
TRBV27 | ASGQSFAGAVYGYT
TRBV10-3 | AIRRVEGAGELF
TRBV15 | ATSNGLGEKLF
TRBV19 | ASSGLAGGNEQF
TRBV7-9 | ASIPGTSGIIAQY
TRBV7-2 | ASSFTSGRAPEQY
TRBV19 | ASSIRQGELGQY
TRBV30 | AWEPGQGLVNEQF
TRBV18 | ASSPGPPDNEQF
TRBV29-1 | SGRTGATQGEQF
TRBV11-2 | ASSSGGVILANTGELF
TRBV28 | ASNQLAGELF
TRBV11-2 | ASSPSRGDEQF
TRBV28 | ASSFRNYGYT
TRBV6-5 | ASSQTSGANVLT
TRBV7-2 | ASSLGGQGRTGELF
TRBV28 | ASSPHLRDTGELF